These 20 T cell receptor beta chains came from one sample sequenced in a study of PD-1 blockade in mismatch repair-deficient tumors. Profiling relied on immunoSEQ multiplex PCR, and the TCRdb table lists in-frame clones only, not all of them. The data show about 51,000 clones, 81% seen once. The source was peripheral blood, collected approximately 18 weeks after starting pembrolizumab. The receptors stem from an adult with mismatch repair-deficient cancer.

The chain is built from TRBV6-5 and TRBJ2-7; D remains unclear. V lost 8 bases, J lost 6 bases, and 14 bases lay in between. There are 12 residues in the CDR3. Germline CDR1 and CDR2: MNHEY and SVGAGI. The CDR3 here is CASSEREGEQYF. CDR3 nucleotide sequence: TGTGCCAGCTCAGAAAGGGAAGGCGAGCAGTACTTC.

V gene TRBV4-1 combines with J gene TRBJ1-2, with a possible D match to TRBD1 (6 bases). Trimming took 0 bases from V and 4 from J, leaving 12 bases between them. CDR3 length equals 15 residues. Germline V gives CDR1 MGHRA, CDR2 YSYEKL. CDR3 coding DNA: TGCGCCAGCAGCCAAGAACAGGACAGAACCTATGGCTACACCTTC. It codes for CASSQEQDRTYGYTF.

The chain uses TRBV6-5 and TRBJ2-1; D gene unclear. Germline-derived CDR1 and CDR2 are MNHEY and SVGAGI. Between the trimmed V and J ends, which lost 6 bases and 3 bases, there was a span of 3 bases. The CDR3 spans 11 residues. The CDR3 loop is CASRLYNEQFF. The CDR3 coding sequence is TGTGCCAGCAGGCTCTACAATGAGCAGTTCTTC.

The chain combines TRBV15 with TRBJ2-2, with TRBD2 identical over 8 bases. Germline V lookup: CDR1 LNHNV, CDR2 YYDKDF (reference sequence). Unmatched junction bases numbered 6, after V lost 5 bases and J lost 4 bases. The CDR3 has 15 amino acids. CDR3 protein: CATSSRLALTGELFF. The CDR3 DNA is TGTGCCACCAGCTCCCGACTAGCGCTCACCGGGGAGCTGTTTTTT.

The sample holds a few counts of this clone. This chain links TRBV7-2 with TRBJ2-5, with 8 bases fitting TRBD2. From germline, CDR1 is SGHTA and CDR2 FQGNSA. This CDR3 comprises 13 residues. Trimming took 5 bases from V and 5 from J; bases not matched to a gene: 4. CDR3 DNA: TGTGCCAGCAGCCGGAGCGGGAGTGAGACCCAGTACTTC. Translating it yields CASSRSGSETQYF.

This clone has more than one count but fewer than ten. The chain employs TRBV11-3 and TRBJ1-3, with TRBD1 as a possible D gene (6 bases). The CDR3 is 15 amino acids. Trimming stripped 3 bases from V and 4 bases from J, with 13 bases between. CDR1 is SGHNT, CDR2 YENEEA, per germline. Here the CDR3 reads CASSLTGLPGNTIYF. The CDR3 coding sequence is TGTGCCAGCAGCTTGACAGGTCTGCCCGGAAACACCATATATTTT. Complete variable domain (other parts from reference TRBV11-3 and TRBJ1-3): EAGVVQSPRYKIIEKKQPVAFWCNPISGHNTLYWYLQNLGQGPELLIRYENEEAVDDSQLPKDRFSAERLKGVDSTLKIQPAELGDSAVYLCASSLTGLPGNTIYFGEGSWLTVV.

V usage is TRBV25-1 and J usage is TRBJ1-5; TRBD1 matches at 9 bases. CDR1 is MGHDK, CDR2 SYGVNS, per germline. The CDR3 sequence is 14 residues long. V was clipped by 9 bases and J by 5 bases; unmatched bases: 8. CDR3 amino acids: CARIYRGLDQPQHF. CDR3 bases: TGTGCCAGAATCTACAGGGGGCTTGATCAGCCCCAGCATTTT.

The chain uses TRBV6-5 and TRBJ1-5; D gene ambiguous. The CDR3 has 13 residues. V lost 0 bases and J 5 bases, leaving 5 bases between the germline ends. Germline values: CDR1 MNHEY, CDR2 SVGAGI. The CDR3 DNA is TGTGCCAGCAGTTACTCCGCGGATCAGCCCCAGCATTTT. It encodes CASSYSADQPQHF.

The chain is built from TRBV15 and TRBJ2-1, with a possible D match to TRBD1 (6 bases). V was cut by 8 bases and J by 7 bases, with 15 bases left in between. The germline V gene has CDR1 LNHNV and CDR2 YYDKDF (reference sequence). CDR3 length equals 13 residues. Written as DNA, the CDR3 is TGTGCCACCGGAAACAGGGATATGAATGAGCAGTTCTTC. It is translated as CATGNRDMNEQFF.

The chain carries TRBV19 and TRBJ2-3, with 8 bases that match TRBD2. The CDR3 loop spans 16 amino acids. Germline CDR1 reads LNHDA; CDR2 reads SQIVND (reference sequence). V trimming: 6 bases; J trimming: 4 bases; junction bases outside the gene matches: 12. The CDR3 reads CASSRGGTMGSDTQYF. For the CDR3, the DNA is TGTGCCAGTAGCCGGGGGGGGACTATGGGCTCAGATACGCAGTATTTT.

The V gene is TRBV5-1, the J gene TRBJ2-1; 11 nucleotides agree with TRBD2. Germline V CDR1 and CDR2: SGHRS, YFSETQ. The length of the CDR3 is 15 residues. V lost 7 bases to trimming and J lost 7 bases; unmatched junction nucleotides: 10. CDR3 sequence (DNA): TGCGCCAGCGCCTACGGGACTAGCGGAGGAAATGAGCAGTTCTTC. Protein product: CASAYGTSGGNEQFF. Full variable domain (missing parts from reference TRBV5-1 and TRBJ2-1): KAGVTQTPRYLIKTRGQQVTLSCSPISGHRSVSWYQQTPGQGLQFLFEYFSETQRNKGNFPGRFSGRQFSNSRSEMNVSTLELGDSALYLCASAYGTSGGNEQFFGPGTRLTVL.

The sample holds one count of this clone. CDR3 amino acids: CASSQVQGAADTQYF. The CDR3 DNA sequence: TGCGCCAGCAGCCAAGTACAGGGGGCTGCAGATACGCAGTATTTT. This rearrangement joins TRBV4-1 to TRBJ2-3, with TRBD1 matching 9 bases. Looked up from germline, CDR1 is MGHRA and CDR2 is YSYEKL. After removal of 1 base from V and 4 bases from J, the junction contained 3 bases not matched to a gene. The CDR3 covers 15 residues.

The chain uses TRBV7-6 and TRBJ2-1; D possibly matches TRBD1 or TRBD2 (5 bases each). CDR3 size: 15 residues. Trimming took off 5 bases at V and 4 bases at J, with 15 bases between the two ends. Germline V CDR1 and CDR2: SGHVS, FNYEAQ. The CDR3 DNA reads as TGTGCCAGCAGCGCAGACTGGGACCCTTACAATGAGCAGTTCTTC. Amino acids: CASSADWDPYNEQFF.

The chain carries TRBV11-2 and TRBJ2-1; 9 bases match TRBD1. Germline loops: CDR1 SGHAT, CDR2 FQNNGV. CDR3 length: 16 residues. The J segment lost 7 bases and the V segment lost 1 base, leaving 8 bases of the junction unmatched. CDR3 DNA: TGTGCCAGCAGCTTAGTTCCCGGGACAGGGACGAATGAGCAGTTCTTC. The encoded protein is CASSLVPGTGTNEQFF.

The rearrangement uses TRBV9 and TRBJ2-3; perhaps TRBD1 as D (6 bases). CDR3 length equals 14 residues. Germline V gives CDR1 SGDLS, CDR2 YYNGEE. V was shortened by 3 bases and J by 4 bases, with 12 bases between the two germline ends. This chain's CDR3 is CASSATGQSDTQYF. The CDR3 DNA is TGTGCCAGCAGCGCAACCGGACAGTCAGATACGCAGTATTTT.

The genes are TRBV9 and TRBJ2-2; D is perhaps TRBD1 (5 bases). V dropped 0 bases and J dropped 5 bases, with 11 bases sitting between them. The germline CDR1 and CDR2 sequences are SGDLS and YYNGEE. This CDR3 region has 15 residues. This CDR3 is CASSVETALTGELFF. The DNA of the CDR3 is TGTGCCAGCAGCGTAGAGACAGCGCTGACCGGGGAGCTGTTTTTT.

V is TRBV29-1 and J is TRBJ1-3; D unresolved. Germline CDR1 and CDR2: SQVTM and ANQGSEA. V lost 8 bases and J 1 base, leaving 12 bases between the germline ends. The CDR3 length is 13 residues. CDR3 sequence: CSIRTNSGNTIYF. CDR3 nucleotides: TGCAGCATTCGTACAAATTCTGGAAACACCATATATTTT. The full variable domain, with the rest looked up from reference TRBV29-1 and TRBJ1-3, is SAVISQKPSRDICQRGTSLTIQCQVDSQVTMMFWYRQQPGQSLTLIATANQGSEATYESGFVIDKFPISRPNLTFSTLTVSNMSPEDSSIYLCSIRTNSGNTIYFGEGSWLTVV.

The V and J genes are TRBV19 and TRBJ1-4; possible D gene TRBD1, 6 bases. CDR1 and CDR2 (germline): LNHDA, SQIVND (reference sequence). The CDR3 loop spans 13 amino acids. The ends were cut back, 3 bases at V and 7 bases at J, with 9 bases in the middle. The CDR3 here is CASSIGGREKLFF. CDR3 sequence (DNA): TGTGCCAGTAGTATTGGGGGGCGTGAAAAACTGTTTTTT.

The rearrangement links TRBV5-6 to TRBJ2-7; 7 bases map to TRBD2. The V gene end was trimmed by 5 bases and the J gene end by 5 bases; junction bases not matched to a gene: 13. The CDR3 consists of 15 residues. Germline V gene sequence: CDR1 SGHDT, CDR2 YYEEEE. DNA for the CDR3: TGTGCCAGCAGGCTGGGGAGGGCCCCGGGGGACGAGCAGTACTTC. Amino acids: CASRLGRAPGDEQYF.

The genes are TRBV10-1 and TRBJ2-7, with D unresolved. V was cut by 4 bases and J by 2 bases, with 12 bases left in between. The CDR3 has 14 residues. From germline, CDR1 is WNHNN and CDR2 SYGVQD (reference sequence). CDR3 in DNA: TGCGCCAGCAGTGGCCGAGTGCGTACCTACGAGCAGTACTTC. Protein: CASSGRVRTYEQYF.